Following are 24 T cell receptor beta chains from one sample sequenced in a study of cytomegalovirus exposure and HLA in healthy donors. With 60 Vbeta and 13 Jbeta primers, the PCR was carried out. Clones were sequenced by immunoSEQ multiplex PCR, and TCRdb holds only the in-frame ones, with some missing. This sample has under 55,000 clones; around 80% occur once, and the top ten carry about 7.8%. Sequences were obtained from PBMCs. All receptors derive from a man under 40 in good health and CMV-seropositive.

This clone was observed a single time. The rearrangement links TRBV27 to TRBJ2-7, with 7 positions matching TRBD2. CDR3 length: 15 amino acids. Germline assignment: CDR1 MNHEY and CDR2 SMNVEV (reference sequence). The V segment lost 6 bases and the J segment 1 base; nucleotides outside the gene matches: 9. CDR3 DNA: TGTGCCAGCAGGCGACTAGCCAAGACTTCCTACGAGCAGTACTTC. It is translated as CASRRLAKTSYEQYF.

CDR3 region: CASSLLGTGGNNEQFF. The CDR3 DNA sequence: TGTGCCAGCAGCTTGCTCGGGACAGGGGGCAACAATGAGCAGTTCTTC. This chain uses TRBV5-6 with TRBJ2-1; 12 bases agree with TRBD1. Germline trimming cut 1 base from V and 5 bases from J; bases unmatched to any gene: 4. The CDR3 extends over 16 amino acids. The germline V gene encodes CDR1 SGHDT and CDR2 YYEEEE.

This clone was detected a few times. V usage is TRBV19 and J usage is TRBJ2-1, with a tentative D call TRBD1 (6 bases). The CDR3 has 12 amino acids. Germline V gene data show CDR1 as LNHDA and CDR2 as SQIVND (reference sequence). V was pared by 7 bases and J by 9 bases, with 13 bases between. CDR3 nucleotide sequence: TGTGCCAGTAATGGCAGGGGTACTGAGCAGTTCTTC. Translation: CASNGRGTEQFF. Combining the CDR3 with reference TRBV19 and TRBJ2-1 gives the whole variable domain DGGITQSPKYLFRKEGQNVTLSCEQNLNHDAMYWYRQDPGQGLRLIYYSQIVNDFQKGDIAEGYSVSREKKESFPLTVTSAQKNPTAFYLCASNGRGTEQFFGPGTRLTVL.

CDR3 nucleotides: TGTGCCAGCAGCTCCCGGGACAAATACCAAGAGACCCAGTACTTC. It codes for CASSSRDKYQETQYF. The chain uses TRBV11-1 and TRBJ2-5; D is possibly TRBD1 (6 bases). The V gene's germline CDR1 is SGHAT and CDR2 FQDESV (reference sequence). V lost 4 bases and J 0 bases, leaving 12 bases between the germline ends. The CDR3 spans 15 residues.

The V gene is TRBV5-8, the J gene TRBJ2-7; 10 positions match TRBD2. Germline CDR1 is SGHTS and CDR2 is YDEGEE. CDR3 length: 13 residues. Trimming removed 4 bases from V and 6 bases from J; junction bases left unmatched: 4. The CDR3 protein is CASSPRLAGEQYF. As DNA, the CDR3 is TGTGCCAGCAGCCCAAGACTAGCGGGCGAGCAGTACTTC.

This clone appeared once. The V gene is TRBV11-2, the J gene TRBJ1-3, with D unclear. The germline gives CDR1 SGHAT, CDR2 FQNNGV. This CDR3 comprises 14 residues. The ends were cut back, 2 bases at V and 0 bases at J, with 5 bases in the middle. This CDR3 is CASSLLNSGNTIYF. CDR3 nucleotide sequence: TGTGCCAGCAGCTTACTTAACTCTGGAAACACCATATATTTT.

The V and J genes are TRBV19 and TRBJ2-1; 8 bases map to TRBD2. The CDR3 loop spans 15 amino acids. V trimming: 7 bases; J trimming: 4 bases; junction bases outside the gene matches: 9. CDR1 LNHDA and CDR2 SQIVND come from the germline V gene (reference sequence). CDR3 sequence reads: CASTAVGGGYNEQFF. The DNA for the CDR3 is TGTGCCAGTACCGCCGTCGGGGGGGGTTACAATGAGCAGTTCTTC. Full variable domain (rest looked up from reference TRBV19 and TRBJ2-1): DGGITQSPKYLFRKEGQNVTLSCEQNLNHDAMYWYRQDPGQGLRLIYYSQIVNDFQKGDIAEGYSVSREKKESFPLTVTSAQKNPTAFYLCASTAVGGGYNEQFFGPGTRLTVL.

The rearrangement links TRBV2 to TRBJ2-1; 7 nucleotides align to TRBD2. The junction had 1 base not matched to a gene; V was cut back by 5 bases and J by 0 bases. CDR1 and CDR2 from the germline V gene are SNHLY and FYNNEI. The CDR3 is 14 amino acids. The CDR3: CASSRLASYNEQFF. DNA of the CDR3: TGTGCCAGCAGTAGACTAGCCTCCTACAATGAGCAGTTCTTC.

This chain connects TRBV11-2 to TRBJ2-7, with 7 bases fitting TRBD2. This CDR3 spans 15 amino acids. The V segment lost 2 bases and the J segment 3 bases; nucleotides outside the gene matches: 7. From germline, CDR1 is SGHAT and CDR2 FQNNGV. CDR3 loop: CASSLQGGGLYEQYF. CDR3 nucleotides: TGTGCCAGCAGCTTACAAGGCGGGGGACTCTACGAGCAGTACTTC.

In nucleotides, the CDR3 is TGTGCCAGCTCACCACCGTTAGCAATTGATGAGCAGTTCTTC. Protein sequence: CASSPPLAIDEQFF. V usage is TRBV18 and J usage is TRBJ2-1; the D is unclear. Per the germline V gene, CDR1 is KGHSH and CDR2 is LQKENI. The CDR3 has 14 residues. V was pared by 0 bases and J by 8 bases, with 11 bases between.

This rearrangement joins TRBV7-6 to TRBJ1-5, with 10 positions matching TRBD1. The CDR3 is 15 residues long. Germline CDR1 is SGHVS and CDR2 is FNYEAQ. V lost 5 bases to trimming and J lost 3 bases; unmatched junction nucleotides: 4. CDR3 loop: CASSPGTGANQPQHF. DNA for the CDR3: TGTGCCAGCAGCCCCGGGACAGGGGCCAATCAGCCCCAGCATTTT. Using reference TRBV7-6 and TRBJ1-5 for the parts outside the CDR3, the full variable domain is GAGVSQSPRYKVTKRGQDVALRCDPISGHVSLYWYRQALGQGPEFLTYFNYEAQQDKSGLPNDRFSAERPEGSISTLTIQRTEQRDSAMYRCASSPGTGANQPQHFGDGTRLSIL.

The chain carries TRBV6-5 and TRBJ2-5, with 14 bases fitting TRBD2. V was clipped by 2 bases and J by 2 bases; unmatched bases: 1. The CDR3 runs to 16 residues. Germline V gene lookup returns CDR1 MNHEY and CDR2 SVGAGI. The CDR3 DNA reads TGTGCCAGCAGTTACGGGACTAGCGGGGGACAAGAGACCCAGTACTTC. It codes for CASSYGTSGGQETQYF.

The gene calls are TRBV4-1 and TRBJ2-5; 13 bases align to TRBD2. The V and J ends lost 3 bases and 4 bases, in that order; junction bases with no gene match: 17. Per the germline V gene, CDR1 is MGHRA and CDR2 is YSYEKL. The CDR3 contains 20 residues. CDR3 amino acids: CASSQVAGTSGEGMIETQYF. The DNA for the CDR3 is TGCGCCAGCAGCCAGGTCGCCGGGACTAGCGGGGAGGGCATGATAGAGACCCAGTACTTC.

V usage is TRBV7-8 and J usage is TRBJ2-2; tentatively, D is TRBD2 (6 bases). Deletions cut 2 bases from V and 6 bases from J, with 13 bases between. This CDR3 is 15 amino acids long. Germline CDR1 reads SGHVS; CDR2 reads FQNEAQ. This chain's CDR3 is CASSLLGGSAGELFF. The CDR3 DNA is TGTGCCAGCAGCTTATTAGGAGGGAGCGCCGGGGAGCTGTTTTTT.

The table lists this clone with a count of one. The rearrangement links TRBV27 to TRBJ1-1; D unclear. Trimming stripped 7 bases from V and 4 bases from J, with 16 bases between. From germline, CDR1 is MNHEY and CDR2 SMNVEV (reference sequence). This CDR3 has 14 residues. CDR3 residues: CASTEGPGPTEAFF. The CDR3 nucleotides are TGTGCCAGCACCGAGGGTCCAGGCCCCACTGAAGCTTTCTTT.

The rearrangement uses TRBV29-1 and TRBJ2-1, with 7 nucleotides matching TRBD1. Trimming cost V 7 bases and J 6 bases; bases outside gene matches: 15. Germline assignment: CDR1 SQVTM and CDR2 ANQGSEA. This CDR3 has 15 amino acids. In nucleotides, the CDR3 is TGCAGCGCAAGACCCATGACAGGGTCCAGCAATGAGCAGTTCTTC. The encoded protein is CSARPMTGSSNEQFF.

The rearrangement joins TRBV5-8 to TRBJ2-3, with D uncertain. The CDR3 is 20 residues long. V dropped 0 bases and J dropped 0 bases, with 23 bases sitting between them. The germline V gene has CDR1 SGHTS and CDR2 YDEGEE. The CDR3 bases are TGTGCCAGCAGCTTGGGGAGTGGTCCCGTTAAGTTCACTAGCACAGATACGCAGTATTTT. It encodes CASSLGSGPVKFTSTDTQYF. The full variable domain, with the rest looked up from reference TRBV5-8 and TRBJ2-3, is EAGVTQSPTHLIKTRGQQATLRCSPISGHTSVYWYQQALGLGLQFLLWYDEGEERNRGNFPPRFSGRQFPNYSSELNVNALELEDSALYLCASSLGSGPVKFTSTDTQYFGPGTRLTVL.

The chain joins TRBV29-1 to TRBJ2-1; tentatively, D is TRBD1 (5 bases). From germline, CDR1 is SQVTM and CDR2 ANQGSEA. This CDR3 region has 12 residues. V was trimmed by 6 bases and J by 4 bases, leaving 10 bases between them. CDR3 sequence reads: CSVGDSYNEQFF. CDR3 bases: TGCAGCGTCGGCGACAGTTACAATGAGCAGTTCTTC.

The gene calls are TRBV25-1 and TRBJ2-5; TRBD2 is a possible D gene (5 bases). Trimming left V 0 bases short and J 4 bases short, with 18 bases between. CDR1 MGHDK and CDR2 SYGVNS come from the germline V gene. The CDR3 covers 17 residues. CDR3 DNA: TGTGCCAGCAGTGAATATACGGCTCGAGGGATGGCAGAGACCCAGTACTTC. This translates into CASSEYTARGMAETQYF.

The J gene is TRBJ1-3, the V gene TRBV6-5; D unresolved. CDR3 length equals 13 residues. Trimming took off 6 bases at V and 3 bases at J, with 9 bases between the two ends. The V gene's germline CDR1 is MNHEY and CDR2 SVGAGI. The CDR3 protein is CASSQRYGNTIYF. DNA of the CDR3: TGTGCCAGCAGCCAGCGTTATGGAAACACCATATATTTT.

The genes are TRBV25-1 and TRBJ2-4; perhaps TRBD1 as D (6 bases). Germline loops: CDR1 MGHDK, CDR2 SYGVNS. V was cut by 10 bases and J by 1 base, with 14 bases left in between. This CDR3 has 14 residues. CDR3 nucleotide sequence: TGTGCCACCGGAGAAAGGGGGGCCAAAAACATTCAGTACTTC. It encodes CATGERGAKNIQYF.

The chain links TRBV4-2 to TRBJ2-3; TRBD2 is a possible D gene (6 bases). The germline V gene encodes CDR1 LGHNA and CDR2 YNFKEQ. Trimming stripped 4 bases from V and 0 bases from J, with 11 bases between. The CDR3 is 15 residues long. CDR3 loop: CASSLGTSSTDTQYF. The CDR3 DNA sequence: TGTGCCAGCAGCCTAGGGACTTCTAGCACAGATACGCAGTATTTT.

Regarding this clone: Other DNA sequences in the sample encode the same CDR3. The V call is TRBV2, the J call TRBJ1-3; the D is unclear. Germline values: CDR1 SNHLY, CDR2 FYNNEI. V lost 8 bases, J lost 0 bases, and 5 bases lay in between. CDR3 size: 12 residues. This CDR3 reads CASRDSGNTIYF. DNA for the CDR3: TGTGCCAGCCGGGACTCTGGAAACACCATATATTTT.

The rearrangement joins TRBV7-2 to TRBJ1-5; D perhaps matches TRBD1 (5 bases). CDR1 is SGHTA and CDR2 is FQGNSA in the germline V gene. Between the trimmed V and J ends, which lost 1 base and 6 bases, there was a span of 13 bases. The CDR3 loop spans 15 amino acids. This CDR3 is CASSLVFGGGQPQHF. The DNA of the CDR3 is TGTGCCAGCAGCTTAGTATTCGGGGGGGGTCAGCCCCAGCATTTT.